This T cell receptor beta chain came from a study of T-cell reconstitution after alpha-beta-depleted transplantation in children. This clonotype was seen at least ten times. V was shortened by 0 bases and J by 5 bases, with 10 bases between the two germline ends. Germline V CDR1 and CDR2: LNHNV, YYDKDF (reference sequence). The CDR3 length is 15 residues. It was with unique molecular identifiers that the TCRbeta library was prepared. MiXCR was run by TCRdb on the PCR reads, yielding one entry per CDR3 protein. The table has roughly 120,000 distinct CDR3 sequences, approximately 10% seen once; the top ten hold approximately 7.6%.

The sequence was collected from a human donor who donated a stem cell graft to a child with acute lymphoblastic leukemia. This sample comprised PBMCs from the stem cell graft donor, obtained from the stem cell graft. The V call is TRBV15, the J call TRBJ1-4; weak D call: TRBD1 (6 bases). The CDR3 region has the DNA TGTGCCACCAGCAGAGAAGGGGGGCCGAATGAAAAACTGTTTTTT. Residues: CATSREGGPNEKLFF. Looking up the rest from reference TRBV15 and TRBJ1-4 gives the full variable domain: DAMVIQNPRYQVTQFGKPVTLSCSQTLNHNVMYWYQQKSSQAPKLLFHYYDKDFNNEADTPDNFQSRRPNTSFCFLDIRSPGLGDTAMYLCATSREGGPNEKLFFGSGTQLSVL.